Given below is one T cell receptor beta chain in context. This record comes from a study of blood T cell repertoires in COVID-19. Across the whole study: Samples representing acute and convalescent COVID-19 were sourced from the United States, Italy and Spain. In each case, the material was cDNA or gDNA derived from T cells, B-cell-depleted T cells, or PBMCs.

Germline CDR1 reads MNHNY; CDR2 reads SVGAGI (reference sequence). This CDR3 region has 17 residues. V shed 6 bases and J 5 bases; nucleotides not matched to a gene: 10. Methods used by the authors: The authors estimated nucleated cell counts from reference gene primer amplification. Sequencing used immunoSEQ multiplex PCR; TCRdb keeps in-frame clones, though not all of them. That table gives V, J and clone size, and the DNA gave D and trimming. The sample lists around 140,000 clones, 80% to 90% occurring once. The Seattle site enrolled patients during active infection and followed them longitudinally.

The clonotype comes from a man younger than 35 with COVID-19, enrolled during active disease. The sequenced sample consisted of peripheral blood. The gene calls are TRBV6-6 and TRBJ2-3; 14 bases line up with TRBD2. The CDR3 loop reads CASSRGTSGSRRDTQYF. The CDR3 DNA sequence: TGTGCCAGCAGCCGAGGGACTAGCGGGAGTAGGAGAGATACGCAGTATTTT.